What follows is one T cell receptor beta chain and its context. These data come from a study of blood T cell repertoires in COVID-19. About the study: COVID-19 samples, acute and convalescent, were from the United States, Italy and Spain. T cells, B-cell-depleted T cells, or PBMCs supplied cDNA or gDNA.

V trimming: 9 bases; J trimming: 7 bases; junction bases outside the gene matches: 8. This CDR3 has 12 amino acids. In the original processing: Amplified reference gene primers provided the basis for estimating nucleated cell counts. Sequenced by immunoSEQ multiplex PCR; TCRdb stores in-frame clones only, minus some. D and trimming come from the DNA, and the V and J calls and clone size come from that table. The top ten clones hold roughly 3.9% of a sample with over 250,000 clones, about nine tenths of them seen once. This receptor was taken from a man aged 55 to 70 who had recovered from COVID-19. The rearrangement joins TRBV12-3 or TRBV12-4 to TRBJ1-2; 7 bases map to TRBD1. Sequenced input: peripheral blood. CDR3 loop: CASKFRDSGYTF. DNA of the CDR3: TGTGCCAGTAAGTTTAGGGACAGTGGCTACACCTTC.